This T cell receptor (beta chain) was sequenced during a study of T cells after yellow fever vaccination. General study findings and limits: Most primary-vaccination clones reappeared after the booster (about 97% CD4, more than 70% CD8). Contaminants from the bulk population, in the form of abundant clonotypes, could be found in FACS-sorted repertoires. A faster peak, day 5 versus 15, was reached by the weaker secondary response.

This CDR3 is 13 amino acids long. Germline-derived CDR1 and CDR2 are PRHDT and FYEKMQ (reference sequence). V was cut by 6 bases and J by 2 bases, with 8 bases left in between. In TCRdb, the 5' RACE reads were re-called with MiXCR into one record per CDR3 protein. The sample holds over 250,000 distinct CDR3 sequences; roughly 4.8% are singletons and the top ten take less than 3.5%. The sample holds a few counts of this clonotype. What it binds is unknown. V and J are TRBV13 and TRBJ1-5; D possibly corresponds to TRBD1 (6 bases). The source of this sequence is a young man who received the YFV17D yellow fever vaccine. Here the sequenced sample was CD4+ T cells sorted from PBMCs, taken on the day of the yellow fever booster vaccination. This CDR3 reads CASSTGRNQPQHF. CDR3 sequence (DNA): TGTGCCAGCAGTACAGGGCGCAATCAGCCCCAGCATTTT.